The entry below gives a single T cell receptor beta chain sequence along with its context. The data belong to a study of T cells in tumors after PD-1 blockade. Study-level information: Prior checkpoint blockade, systemic immunosuppressant use, or anti-cancer therapy within 4 weeks excluded patients. During anti-PD-1 treatment, some patients continued daily vismodegib 150 mg. On average, peripheral blood gave about 120,000 TCR templates and 35,000 or so unique clonotypes.

The assay was immunoSEQ multiplex PCR, and TCRdb's table has in-frame clones only and misses some. In the table there are 61,000 or so clones, roughly 78% of which are singletons. Germline loops: CDR1 SGHDN, CDR2 FVKESK. The CDR3 runs to 16 residues. V dropped 7 bases and J dropped 0 bases, with 18 bases sitting between them. The sample here was PBMCs, taken before anti-PD-1 treatment. The V and J genes are TRBV14 and TRBJ1-1; the D is unclear. The source is a human donor with basal cell carcinoma. CDR3 DNA sequence: TGTGCCAGCACCCCCCCTAACACCCCAATGAACACTGAAGCTTTCTTT. This codes for CASTPPNTPMNTEAFF.